The 13 T cell receptor beta chains reported below all come from one sample, sequenced in a study of CD8 T cells in Susac syndrome. The RNA, about 0.45 to 1 ug, was put through reverse transcription using random hexamers. TCRdb reprocessed the immunoSEQ multiplex PCR reads via MiXCR and lists one record per CDR3 protein. The sample has roughly 120,000 distinct CDR3 sequences, approximately 93% seen once; the top ten hold 0.093%. The sample comprised CD4+ T cells from PBMCs. Receptors were obtained from a human donor with multiple sclerosis.

The V and J genes are TRBV29-1 and TRBJ2-5; D possibly corresponds to TRBD1 (5 bases). The germline V gene encodes CDR1 SQVTM and CDR2 ANQGSEA. V was cut by 3 bases and J by 1 base, with 21 bases left in between. The CDR3 runs to 17 residues. CDR3 loop: CSVDEADRRGIQETQYF. CDR3 sequence (DNA): TGCAGCGTTGATGAGGCCGACAGAAGGGGCATCCAAGAGACCCAGTACTTC.

The J gene is TRBJ2-3, the V gene TRBV18; D not certain. Germline V gene lookup returns CDR1 KGHSH and CDR2 LQKENI. CDR3 length: 13 amino acids. The V end lost 3 bases, the J end lost 4 bases, and 8 bases lay between the germline ends. The chain's CDR3 is CASSPSISDTQYF. The CDR3 DNA reads TGTGCCAGCTCACCCAGTATCTCAGATACGCAGTATTTT.

As DNA, the CDR3 is TGCAGTGCTAGAGATCGGGGGAATCAGCCCCAGCATTTT. It encodes CSARDRGNQPQHF. The rearrangement joins TRBV20-1 to TRBJ1-5; D is possibly TRBD1 (5 bases). Trimming stripped 0 bases from V and 4 bases from J, with 7 bases between. The germline V gene has CDR1 DFQATT and CDR2 SNEGSKA (reference sequence). The CDR3 runs 13 residues.

This chain links TRBV15 with TRBJ1-1; no reliable D call. Trimming pared 0 bases from V and 7 bases from J, leaving 15 bases between. The CDR3 loop spans 15 amino acids. The germline V gene has CDR1 LNHNV and CDR2 YYDKDF (reference sequence). The CDR3 spells CATSREPVPGSEAFF. CDR3 in DNA: TGTGCCACCAGCAGAGAGCCCGTCCCGGGGAGTGAAGCTTTCTTT.

The genes are TRBV20-1 and TRBJ2-2, with TRBD2 as a possible D gene (6 bases). There are 16 residues in the CDR3. V gave up 1 base and J gave up 1 base, with 13 bases separating them. Germline CDR1 DFQATT, CDR2 SNEGSKA (reference sequence). The DNA for the CDR3 is TGCAGTGCTAGAGTCGGCCCAGCGGGGAACACCGGGGAGCTGTTTTTT. It encodes CSARVGPAGNTGELFF.

The chain joins TRBV6-5 to TRBJ2-7; D may be TRBD1 or TRBD2 (5 bases each). Trimming took off 0 bases at V and 3 bases at J, with 12 bases between the two ends. This CDR3 has 15 residues. CDR1 and CDR2 from the germline V gene are MNHEY and SVGAGI. In DNA form, the CDR3 reads TGTGCCAGCAGTTACTCCCCCGGGGACCGCTACGAGCAGTACTTC. This translates into CASSYSPGDRYEQYF.

Concerning this clonotype: One junction end does not reproduce the germline sequence, and a read error may be involved. V and J are TRBV7-2 and TRBJ1-3; D ambiguous. Germline CDR1 reads SGHTA; CDR2 reads FQGNSA. The CDR3 extends over 15 amino acids. This CDR3 is CASSLTVLSENTIYF. DNA for the CDR3: TGTGCCAGCAGCTTGACGGTGCTTTCTGAAAACACCATATATTTT.

The rearrangement uses TRBV29-1 and TRBJ2-2; 9 bases line up with TRBD2. V dropped 4 bases and J dropped 0; count of bases not matched to a gene: 9. This CDR3 is 17 amino acids long. Germline lookup yields CDR1 SQVTM and CDR2 ANQGSEA. In nucleotides, the CDR3 is TGCAGCGTTGCTATGGTAGCGGGGGTATCGAACACCGGGGAGCTGTTTTTT. Translated: CSVAMVAGVSNTGELFF.

The V call is TRBV6-5, the J call TRBJ2-3; D possibly matches TRBD1 or TRBD2 (5 bases each). CDR3 length: 15 amino acids. Germline CDR1 MNHEY, CDR2 SVGAGI. Trimming pared 5 bases from V and 3 bases from J, leaving 15 bases between. The CDR3 DNA follows: TGTGCCAGCAGTCCCCCAGATGGGGGAACAGATACGCAGTATTTT. Translated: CASSPPDGGTDTQYF.

V is TRBV18 and J is TRBJ1-5; D unresolved. The CDR3 totals 14 residues. Trimming stripped 4 bases from V and 4 bases from J, with 11 bases between. From germline, CDR1 is KGHSH and CDR2 LQKENI. CDR3 sequence (DNA): TGTGCCAGCTCACTTGGGATGCAGAATCAGCCCCAGCATTTT. Translating it yields CASSLGMQNQPQHF.

The chain has TRBV15 and TRBJ1-5; tentative D call: TRBD1 (6 bases). Trimming pared 3 bases from V and 1 base from J, leaving 10 bases between. CDR3 length equals 15 residues. Germline CDR1 LNHNV, CDR2 YYDKDF (reference sequence). The CDR3 region is CATSSAQGSNQPQHF. CDR3 DNA sequence: TGTGCCACCAGCAGTGCGCAGGGGAGCAATCAGCCCCAGCATTTT.

The chain uses TRBV20-1 and TRBJ2-7; TRBD2 aligns across 8 bases. The length of the CDR3 is 13 residues. The V and J ends lost 3 bases and 0 bases, in that order; junction bases with no gene match: 1. Germline V gene sequence: CDR1 DFQATT, CDR2 SNEGSKA (reference sequence). The CDR3 nucleotides read TGCAGTGCTAGTAGCGGGATCTCCTACGAGCAGTACTTC. This sequence encodes CSASSGISYEQYF.

V gene TRBV18 combines with J gene TRBJ1-2, with a possible D match to TRBD1 (5 bases). The CDR3 is made up of 15 amino acids. V was trimmed by 5 bases and J by 8 bases, leaving 21 bases between them. Germline loops: CDR1 KGHSH, CDR2 LQKENI. Here the CDR3 DNA reads TGTGCCAGCTCATTCGCCGGGACTCCCAGTGGGGGCTACACCTTC. This codes for CASSFAGTPSGGYTF.